This TCR beta chain was identified in a study of T cell changes during pregnancy in multiple sclerosis. Between the trimmed V and J ends, which lost 2 bases and 6 bases, there was a span of 19 bases. CDR1 and CDR2 (germline): KGHSY, FQNENV. The CDR3 spans 16 residues. TCRdb's table, derived via immunoSEQ multiplex PCR, lists solely in-frame clones and lacks some. Of about 29,000 clones in the sample, 89% were seen once. Source: CD8+ T cells from peripheral blood mononuclear cells, taken after pregnancy. The sequence came from a female donor with multiple sclerosis, enrolled in a pregnancy study. The rearrangement uses TRBV16 and TRBJ1-1; a weak D match, TRBD1 (5 bases). The CDR3 reads CASSQTGAPIGAEAFF. The CDR3 DNA sequence: TGTGCCAGCAGCCAAACGGGAGCCCCCATAGGGGCTGAAGCTTTCTTT.